Given below is one T cell receptor (beta chain) in context. The CDR3 is 15 amino acids. Germline V CDR1 and CDR2: MNHEY, SVGEGT. V was pared by 4 bases and J by 4 bases, with 14 bases between. How the authors handled the data: Amplification of reference gene primers provided the estimated nucleated cell counts. The method was immunoSEQ multiplex PCR; TCRdb's version includes in-frame clones alone and lacks a portion of them. V and J calls and clone size are copied from that table; D and trimming were computed from the DNA. This table has 140,000 to 150,000 clones, 82% appearing once. This sample is drawn from a study of blood T cell repertoires in COVID-19. Study information: Sources were T cells, B-cell-depleted T cells, or PBMCs; the material itself was cDNA or gDNA.

J is TRBJ2-1 and V is TRBV6-2 or TRBV6-3; perhaps TRBD2 as D (6 bases). This clonotype originated in a human donor with acute or convalescent COVID-19. The donor label of this sample is uncertain. Sequencing was performed on peripheral blood. The DNA of the CDR3 is TGTGCCAGCAGTTTCCCGGGACTTCCATACAATGAGCAGTTCTTC. Translating gives CASSFPGLPYNEQFF.